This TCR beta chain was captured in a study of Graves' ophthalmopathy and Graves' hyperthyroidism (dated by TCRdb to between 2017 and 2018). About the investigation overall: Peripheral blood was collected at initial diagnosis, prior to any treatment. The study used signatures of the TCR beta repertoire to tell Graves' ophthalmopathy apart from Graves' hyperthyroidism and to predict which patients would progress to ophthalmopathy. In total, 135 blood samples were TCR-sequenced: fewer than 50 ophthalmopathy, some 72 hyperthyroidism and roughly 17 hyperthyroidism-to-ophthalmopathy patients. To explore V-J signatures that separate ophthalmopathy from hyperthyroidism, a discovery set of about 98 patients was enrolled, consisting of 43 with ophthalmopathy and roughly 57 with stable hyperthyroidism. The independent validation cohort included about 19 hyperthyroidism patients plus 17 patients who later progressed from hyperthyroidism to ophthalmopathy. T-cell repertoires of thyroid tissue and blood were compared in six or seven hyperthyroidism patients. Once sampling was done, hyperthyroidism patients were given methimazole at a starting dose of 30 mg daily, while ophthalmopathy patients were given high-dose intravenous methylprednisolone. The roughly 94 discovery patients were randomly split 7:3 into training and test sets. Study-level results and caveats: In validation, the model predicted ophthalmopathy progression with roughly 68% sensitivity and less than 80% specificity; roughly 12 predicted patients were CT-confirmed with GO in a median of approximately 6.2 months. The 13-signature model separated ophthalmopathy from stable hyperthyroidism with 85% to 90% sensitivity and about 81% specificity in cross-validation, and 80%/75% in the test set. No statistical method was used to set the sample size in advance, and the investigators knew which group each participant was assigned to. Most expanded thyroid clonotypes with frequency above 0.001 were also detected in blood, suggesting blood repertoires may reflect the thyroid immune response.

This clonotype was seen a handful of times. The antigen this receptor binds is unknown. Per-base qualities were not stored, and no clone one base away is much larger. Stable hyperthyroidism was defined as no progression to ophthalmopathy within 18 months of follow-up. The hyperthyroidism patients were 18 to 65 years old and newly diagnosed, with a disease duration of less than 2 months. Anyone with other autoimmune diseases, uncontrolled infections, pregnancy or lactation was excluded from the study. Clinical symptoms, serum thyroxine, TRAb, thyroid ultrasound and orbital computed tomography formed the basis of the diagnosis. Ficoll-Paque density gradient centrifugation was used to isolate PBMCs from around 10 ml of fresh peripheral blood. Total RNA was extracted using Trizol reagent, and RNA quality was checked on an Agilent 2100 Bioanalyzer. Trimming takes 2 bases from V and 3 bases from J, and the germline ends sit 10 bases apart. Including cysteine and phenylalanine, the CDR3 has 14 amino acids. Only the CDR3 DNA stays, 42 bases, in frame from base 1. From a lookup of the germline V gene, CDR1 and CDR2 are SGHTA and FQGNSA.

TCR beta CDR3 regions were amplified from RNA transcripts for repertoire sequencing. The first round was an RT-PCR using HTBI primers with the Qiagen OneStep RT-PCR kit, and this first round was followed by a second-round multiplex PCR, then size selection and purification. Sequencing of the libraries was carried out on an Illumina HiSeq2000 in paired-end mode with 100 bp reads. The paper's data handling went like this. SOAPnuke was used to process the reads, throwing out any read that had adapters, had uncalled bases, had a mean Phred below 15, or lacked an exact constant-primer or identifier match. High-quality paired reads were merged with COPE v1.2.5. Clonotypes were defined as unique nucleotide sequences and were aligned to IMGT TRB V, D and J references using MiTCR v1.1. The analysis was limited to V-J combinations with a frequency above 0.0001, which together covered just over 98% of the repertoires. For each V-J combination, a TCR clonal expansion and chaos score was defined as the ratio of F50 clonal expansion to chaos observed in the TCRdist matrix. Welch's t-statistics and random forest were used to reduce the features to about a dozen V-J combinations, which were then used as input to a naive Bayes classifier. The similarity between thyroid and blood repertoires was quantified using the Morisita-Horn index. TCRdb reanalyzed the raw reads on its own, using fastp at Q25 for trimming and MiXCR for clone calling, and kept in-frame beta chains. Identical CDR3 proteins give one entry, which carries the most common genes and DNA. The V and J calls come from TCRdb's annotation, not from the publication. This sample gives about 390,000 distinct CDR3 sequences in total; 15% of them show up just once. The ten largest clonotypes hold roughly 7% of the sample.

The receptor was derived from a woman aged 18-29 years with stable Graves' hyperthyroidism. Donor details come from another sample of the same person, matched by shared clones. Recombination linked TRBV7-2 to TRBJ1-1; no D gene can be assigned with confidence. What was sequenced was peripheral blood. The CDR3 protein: CASSLYARDTEAFF. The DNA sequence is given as TGTGCCAGCAGCTTATACGCCCGGGACACTGAAGCTTTCTTT. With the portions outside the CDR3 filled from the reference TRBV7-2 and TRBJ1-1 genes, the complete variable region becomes GAGVSQSPSNKVTEKGKDVELRCDPISGHTALYWYRQSLGQGLEFLIYFQGNSAPDKSGLPSDRFSAERTGGSVSTLTIQRTQQEDSAVYLCASSLYARDTEAFFGQGTRLTVV.